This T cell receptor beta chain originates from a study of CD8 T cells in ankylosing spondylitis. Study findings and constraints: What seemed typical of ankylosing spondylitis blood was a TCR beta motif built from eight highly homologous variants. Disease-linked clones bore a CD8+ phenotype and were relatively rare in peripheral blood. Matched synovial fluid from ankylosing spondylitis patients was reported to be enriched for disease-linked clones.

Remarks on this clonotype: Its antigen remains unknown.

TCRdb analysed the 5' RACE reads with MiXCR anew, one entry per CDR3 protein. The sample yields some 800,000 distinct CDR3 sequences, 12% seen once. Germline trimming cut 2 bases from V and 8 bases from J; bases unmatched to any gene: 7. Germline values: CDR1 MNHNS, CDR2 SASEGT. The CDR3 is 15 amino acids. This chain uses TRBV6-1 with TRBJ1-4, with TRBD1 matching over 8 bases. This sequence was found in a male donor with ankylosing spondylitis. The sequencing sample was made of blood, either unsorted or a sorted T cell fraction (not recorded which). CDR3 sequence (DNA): TGTGCCAGCAGTGAATCAGGGGGCCGTGAGGAAAAACTGTTTTTT. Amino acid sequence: CASSESGGREEKLFF.